This T cell receptor (beta chain) was observed in a study of blood T cell repertoires in COVID-19. CDR1 is KGHSH and CDR2 is LQKENI in the germline V gene. Trimming removed 2 bases from V and 5 bases from J, with 16 bases in between. The CDR3 extends over 15 amino acids. Produced via immunoSEQ multiplex PCR; TCRdb's table is partial and in-frame only. The sample has approximately 240,000 clones, 80% to 90% seen once; the top ten hold 3.5%. This clonotype was obtained from a woman younger than 35 in a cohort exposed to, infected with or recovered from COVID-19 (not recorded which). The chain joins TRBV18 to TRBJ2-7; D is uncertain. Sequenced sample: PBMCs or T cells enriched from blood (not recorded which). CDR3 sequence (DNA): TGTGCCAGCTCACCAAACCGCGAATCTGTCGACGAGCAGTACTTC. It yields the protein CASSPNRESVDEQYF.